A selection of T cell receptor beta chains follows, all from one sample in a study of T cells after yellow fever vaccination. TCRdb reprocessed the 5' RACE reads with MiXCR, giving one entry per CDR3 protein. The table lists approximately 150,000 distinct CDR3 sequences, approximately 6.2% of them singletons, with just under 3% in the top ten. The material sequenced was CD4+ T cells sorted from PBMCs, taken on the day of the first yellow fever vaccination. The receptors derive from a man younger than 35 who received the YFV17D yellow fever vaccine. Both conserved end residues are part of each CDR3. The order of the fields is V gene, clone size, J gene, D gene, CDR3 DNA, CDR3 protein. The D gene is left open where the match is weak. Expanded clones are given a class, and other clones once, few, many or no size at all.

TRBV7-9	many	TRBJ1-2	NA	TGTGCCAGCAGCTTAAGAACAGCTGGCTACACCTTC	CASSLRTAGYTF
TRBV6-5	few	TRBJ1-4	TRBD1	TGTGCCAGCAGTTACTCGGGAAAGGGGGCGAGGAAGAATGAAAAACTGTTTTTT	CASSYSGKGARKNEKLFF
TRBV24-1	few	TRBJ1-2	NA	TGTGCCACCAGTGTTGGACAGAAAGACGGCTACACCTTC	CATSVGQKDGYTF
TRBV6-2/TRBV6-3	once	TRBJ2-3	TRBD2	TGTGCCAGCAGTGGGGGGGTACTATCAGATACGCAGTATTTT	CASSGGVLSDTQYF
TRBV18	NA	TRBJ1-2	NA	TGTGCCAGCTCACCACCGGTGAATCTTGGCTACACCTTC	CASSPPVNLGYTF
TRBV7-2	NA	TRBJ1-5	NA	TGTGCCAGCAGCTTAGTACCGGGAAATCAGCCCCAGCATTTT	CASSLVPGNQPQHF
TRBV20-1	few	TRBJ1-2	NA	TGCAGTGCACTCCTGATTGGGGGTAATGGCTACACCTTC	CSALLIGGNGYTF
TRBV7-2	many	TRBJ2-5	NA	TGTGCCAGCAGCCGAGATAGAGGGGGGACACCTCAAGAGACCCAGTACTTC	CASSRDRGGTPQETQYF
TRBV9	NA	TRBJ1-2	NA	TGTGCCAGCAGCGTAGGAACACTGACTAACTATGGCTACACCTTC	CASSVGTLTNYGYTF
TRBV5-4	few	TRBJ2-1	NA	TGTGCCAGCAGCTTTCCAGGGGTCCGTTCTGATGAGCAGTTCTTC	CASSFPGVRSDEQFF
TRBV4-1	many	TRBJ1-2	TRBD1	TGCGCCAGCAGCCAATCGACAGGGTCCTCTGGCTACACCTTC	CASSQSTGSSGYTF
TRBV6-5	many	TRBJ2-3	TRBD2	TGTGCCAGCAGTTACTCTTCGGCTAGCGGGGGGTCTTTAGATACGCAGTATTTT	CASSYSSASGGSLDTQYF
TRBV19	few	TRBJ1-2	TRBD1	TGTGCCAGTAGTATTGCCAGGGGGCTTTATGGCTACACCTTC	CASSIARGLYGYTF
TRBV18	many	TRBJ2-7	NA	TGTGCCAGCTCACCCCCGGGCCCGTCTTCCTACGAGCAGTACTTC	CASSPPGPSSYEQYF
TRBV27	many	TRBJ2-1	TRBD2	TGTGCCAGCAGTTTTCAGCGGGGATGGGAGCAGTTCTTC	CASSFQRGWEQFF
TRBV27	many	TRBJ1-5	NA	TGTGCCAGCAGTTTCAGGGGTCAGCCCCAGCATTTT	CASSFRGQPQHF
TRBV6-2/TRBV6-3	few	TRBJ2-1	NA	TGTGCCAGCAGTTACGCTCCGAGCTCCTACAATGAGCAGTTCTTC	CASSYAPSSYNEQFF
TRBV12-3/TRBV12-4	many	TRBJ2-3	NA	TGTGCCAGCAGTTTGATACGCACAGATACGCAGTATTTT	CASSLIRTDTQYF
TRBV7-2	many	TRBJ2-4	NA	TGTGCCAGCAGCCATCATACAGGGAGGGACAAAAACATTCAGTACTTC	CASSHHTGRDKNIQYF
TRBV9	many	TRBJ1-2	TRBD1	TGTGCCAGCAGCCTACGATCCGGGACAGGGCTTTTGGGCTACACCTTC	CASSLRSGTGLLGYTF
TRBV7-2	NA	TRBJ2-1	NA	TGTGCCAGCAGCCCATGGGGCGGGGCCCCGGAGCAGTTCTTC	CASSPWGGAPEQFF
TRBV19	NA	TRBJ2-5	NA	TGTGCCAGGAAAGGGCAGAACCAAGAGACCCAGTACTTC	CARKGQNQETQYF
TRBV11-2	many	TRBJ2-5	NA	TGTGCCAGCAGCTTTCCAGGGGTAGGACAAGAGACCCAGTACTTC	CASSFPGVGQETQYF
TRBV20-1	many	TRBJ2-5	TRBD2	TGCAGTGCTAGAGATTCTAGCGGGGGGAGAAGGGAGACCCAGTACTTC	CSARDSSGGRRETQYF
TRBV5-1	many	TRBJ2-5	NA	TGCGCCAGCAGCTTGGGGGCCGAAGAGACCCAGTACTTC	CASSLGAEETQYF
TRBV18	many	TRBJ2-2	NA	TGTGCCAGCTCATCAACAGCCGGAGGCACCGGGGAGCTGTTTTTT	CASSSTAGGTGELFF
TRBV7-2	few	TRBJ2-7	NA	TGTGCCAGCAGCGCGGGACTCCTGAGCTCCTACGAGCAGTACTTC	CASSAGLLSSYEQYF